Below, 3 T cell receptor beta chains from the same sample are listed, as sequenced in a study of control samples from healthy donors and cancer patients. The protocol was immunoSEQ multiplex PCR, while the TCRdb copy is restricted to in-frame clones and leaves out a portion. The sample holds over 150,000 clones; about 94% are singletons and the top ten take around 13%. Sequenced material: PBMCs. Receptors were obtained from a man aged 55 to 70 with colorectal cancer.

This clone appeared a few times. The same CDR3 can be traced to other DNA sequences in this sample. V and J are TRBV30 and TRBJ1-2; D gene ambiguous. The CDR3 covers 12 residues. Germline V gene lookup returns CDR1 GTSNPN and CDR2 SVGIG (reference sequence). The V and J ends lost 2 bases and 2 bases respectively, with 6 bases between them. The CDR3 nucleotides read TGTGCCTGGAGTCCGGGGAACTATGGCTACACCTTC. Amino acid sequence: CAWSPGNYGYTF. Based on the CDR3 plus reference TRBV30 and TRBJ1-2, the full variable domain is SQTIHQWPATLVQPVGSPLSLECTVEGTSNPNLYWYRQAAGRGLQLLFYSVGIGQISSEVPQNLSASRPQDRQFILSSKKLLLSDSGFYLCAWSPGNYGYTFGSGTRLTVV.

A single count supports this clone. This chain connects TRBV7-2 to TRBJ1-4; D gene uncertain. V lost 7 bases, J lost 0 bases, and 6 bases lay in between. Looked up from germline, CDR1 is SGHTA and CDR2 is FQGNSA. The CDR3 is 13 amino acids. CDR3 loop: CASTTATNEKLFF. The CDR3 DNA reads TGTGCCAGCACAACAGCAACTAATGAAAAACTGTTTTTT.

V usage is TRBV5-4 and J usage is TRBJ2-1; D might be TRBD1 (6 bases). This CDR3 has 14 residues. V was pared by 2 bases and J by 7 bases, with 13 bases between. Looked up from germline, CDR1 is SGHNT and CDR2 is YYREEE (reference sequence). Written as DNA, the CDR3 is TGTGCCAGCAGCTTTGGACAGCACGGGAATGAGCAGTTCTTC. Translated: CASSFGQHGNEQFF.